This record covers a single TCR beta chain. Antigen specificity is unknown. The sequenced cases were selected for having the highest brain T cell transcript signatures. Pre-surgery treatment included at least one anti-epileptic drug. Data came from immunoSEQ multiplex PCR; TCRdb stores just in-frame clones and leaves some out. The table lists 110,000 or so clones, approximately 94% of them singletons. The germline V gene has CDR1 SGHDN and CDR2 FVKESK. The CDR3 loop spans 13 amino acids. V was clipped by 5 bases and J by 4 bases, with 8 bases between them. This sample is drawn from a study of brain T cells in children with intractable seizures. Study outcomes and limitations: Clones missing pre-surgery may reflect undersampling of that blood sample.

This receptor was taken from a boy younger than two with hemimegalencephaly and intractable seizures. Sample: peripheral blood, taken at surgery. The rearrangement uses TRBV14 and TRBJ1-4; maybe TRBD1 (6 bases). The CDR3 loop is CASSRTDNEKLFF. The CDR3, as DNA: TGTGCCAGCAGCAGGACAGATAATGAAAAACTGTTTTTT.